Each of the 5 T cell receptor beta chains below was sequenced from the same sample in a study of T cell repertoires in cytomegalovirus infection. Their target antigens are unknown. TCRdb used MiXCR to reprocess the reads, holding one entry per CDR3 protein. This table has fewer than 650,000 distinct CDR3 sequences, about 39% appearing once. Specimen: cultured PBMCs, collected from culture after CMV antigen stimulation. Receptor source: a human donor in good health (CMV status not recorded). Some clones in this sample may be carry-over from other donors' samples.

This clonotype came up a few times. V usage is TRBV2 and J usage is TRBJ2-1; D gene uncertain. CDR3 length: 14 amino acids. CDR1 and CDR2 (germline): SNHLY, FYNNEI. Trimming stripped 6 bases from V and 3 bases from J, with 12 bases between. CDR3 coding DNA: TGTGCCAGCAGGCCCCGCAGAAACTACAATGAGCAGTTCTTC. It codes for CASRPRRNYNEQFF.

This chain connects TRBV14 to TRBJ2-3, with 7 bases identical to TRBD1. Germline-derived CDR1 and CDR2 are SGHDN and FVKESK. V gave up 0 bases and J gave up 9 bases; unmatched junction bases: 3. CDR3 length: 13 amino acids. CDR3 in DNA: TGTGCCAGCAGCCAAGACAACAGGGGAACGCAGTATTTT. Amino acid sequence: CASSQDNRGTQYF.

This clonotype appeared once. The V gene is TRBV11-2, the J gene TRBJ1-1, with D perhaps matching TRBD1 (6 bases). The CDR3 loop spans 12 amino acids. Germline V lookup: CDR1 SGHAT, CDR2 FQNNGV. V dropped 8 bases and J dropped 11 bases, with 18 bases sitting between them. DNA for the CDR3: TGTGCCAGCGACAGGCAGACGGATAAGGCTTTCTTT. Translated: CASDRQTDKAFF.

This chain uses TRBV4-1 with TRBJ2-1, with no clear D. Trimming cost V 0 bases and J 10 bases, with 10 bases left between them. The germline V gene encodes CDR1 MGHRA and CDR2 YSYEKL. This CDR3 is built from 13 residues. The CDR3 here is CASSQEGPAEQFF. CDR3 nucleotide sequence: TGCGCCAGCAGCCAAGAGGGTCCGGCCGAGCAGTTCTTC.

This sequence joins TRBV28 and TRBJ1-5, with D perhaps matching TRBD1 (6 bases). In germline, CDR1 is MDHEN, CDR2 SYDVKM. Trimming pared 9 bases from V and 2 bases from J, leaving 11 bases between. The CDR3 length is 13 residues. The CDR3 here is CASGGAGNQPQHF. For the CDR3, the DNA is TGTGCCAGTGGGGGGGCTGGCAATCAGCCCCAGCATTTT.